The clone carrying this T cell receptor (beta chain) has only a few counts. The same CDR3 is also encoded by other DNA sequences in this sample. The TCR beta repertoire was assessed by survey-level immunoSEQ sequencing. Profiled with immunoSEQ multiplex PCR; TCRdb holds only in-frame clones, not every one. The sample contains roughly 68,000 clones, roughly 95% of which appear only once. V was shortened by 1 base and J by 4 bases, with 3 bases between the two germline ends. Germline V lookup: CDR1 SGHTS, CDR2 YDEGEE. This CDR3 is 12 amino acids long. The genes are TRBV5-8 and TRBJ1-5; D gene unclear. The origin of this receptor is a man aged 35 to 55 with rheumatoid arthritis. Sample: PBMCs. The CDR3 coding sequence is TGTGCCAGCAGCTTGCGTAATCAGCCCCAGCATTTT. This codes for CASSLRNQPQHF. The full variable domain, in which reference TRBV5-8 and TRBJ1-5 provide the parts outside the CDR3, is EAGVTQSPTHLIKTRGQQATLRCSPISGHTSVYWYQQALGLGLQFLLWYDEGEERNRGNFPPRFSGRQFPNYSSELNVNALELEDSALYLCASSLRNQPQHFGDGTRLSIL.